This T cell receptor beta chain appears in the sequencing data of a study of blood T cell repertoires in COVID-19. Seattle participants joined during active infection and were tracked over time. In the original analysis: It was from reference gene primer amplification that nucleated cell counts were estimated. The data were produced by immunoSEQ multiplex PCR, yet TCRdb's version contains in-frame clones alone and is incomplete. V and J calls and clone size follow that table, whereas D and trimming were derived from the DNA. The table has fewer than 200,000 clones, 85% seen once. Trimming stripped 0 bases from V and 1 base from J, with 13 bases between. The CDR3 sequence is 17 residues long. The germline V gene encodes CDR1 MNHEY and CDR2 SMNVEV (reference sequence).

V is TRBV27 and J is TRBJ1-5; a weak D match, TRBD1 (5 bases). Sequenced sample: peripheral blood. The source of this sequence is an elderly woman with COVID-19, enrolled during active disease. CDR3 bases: TGTGCCAGCAGTTTATCGCGGACGGAGGGGAGCAATCAGCCCCAGCATTTT. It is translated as CASSLSRTEGSNQPQHF.